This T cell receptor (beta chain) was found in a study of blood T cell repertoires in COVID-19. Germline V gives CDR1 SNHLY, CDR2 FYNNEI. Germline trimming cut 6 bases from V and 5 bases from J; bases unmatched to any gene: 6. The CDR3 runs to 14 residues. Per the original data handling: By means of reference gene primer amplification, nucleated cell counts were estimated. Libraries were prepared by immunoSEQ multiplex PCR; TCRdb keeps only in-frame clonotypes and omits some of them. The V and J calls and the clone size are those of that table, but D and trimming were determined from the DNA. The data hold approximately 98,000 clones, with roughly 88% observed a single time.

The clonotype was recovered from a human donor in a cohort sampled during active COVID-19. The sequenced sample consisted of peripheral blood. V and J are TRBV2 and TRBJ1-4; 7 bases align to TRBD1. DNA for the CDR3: TGTGCCAGCAGGCCCGGGACAGCGAATGAAAAACTGTTTTTT. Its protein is CASRPGTANEKLFF.